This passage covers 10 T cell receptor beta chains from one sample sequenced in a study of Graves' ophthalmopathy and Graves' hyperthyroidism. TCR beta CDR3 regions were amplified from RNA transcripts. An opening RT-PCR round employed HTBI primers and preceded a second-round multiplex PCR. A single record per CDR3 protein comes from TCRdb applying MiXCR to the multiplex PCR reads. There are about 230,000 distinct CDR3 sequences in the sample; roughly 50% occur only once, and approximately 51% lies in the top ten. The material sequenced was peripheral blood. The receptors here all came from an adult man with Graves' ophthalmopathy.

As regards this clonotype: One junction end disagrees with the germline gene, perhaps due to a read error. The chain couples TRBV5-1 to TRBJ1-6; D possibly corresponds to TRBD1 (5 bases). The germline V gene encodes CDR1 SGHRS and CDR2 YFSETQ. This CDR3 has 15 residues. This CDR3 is CASSLKGRDNSPLHF. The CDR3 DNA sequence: TGTGCCAGCAGCTTGAAGGGGAGAGATAATTCACCCCTCCACTTT.

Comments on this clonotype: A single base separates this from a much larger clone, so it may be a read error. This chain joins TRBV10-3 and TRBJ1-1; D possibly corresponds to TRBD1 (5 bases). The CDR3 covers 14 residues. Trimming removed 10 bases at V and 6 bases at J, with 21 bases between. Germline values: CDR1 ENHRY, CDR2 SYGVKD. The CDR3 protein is CASSPGGPRPEAFF. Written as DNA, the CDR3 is TGTGCCAGCAGCCCGGGGGGTCCGAGGCCTGAAGCTTTCTTT.

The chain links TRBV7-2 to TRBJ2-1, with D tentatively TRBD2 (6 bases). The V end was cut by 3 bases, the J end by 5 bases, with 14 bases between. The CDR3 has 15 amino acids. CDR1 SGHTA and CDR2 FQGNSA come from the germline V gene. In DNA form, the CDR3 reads TGTGCCAGCAGCTTTTTGGGGGGAAGAGACAATGAGCAGTTCTTC. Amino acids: CASSFLGGRDNEQFF.

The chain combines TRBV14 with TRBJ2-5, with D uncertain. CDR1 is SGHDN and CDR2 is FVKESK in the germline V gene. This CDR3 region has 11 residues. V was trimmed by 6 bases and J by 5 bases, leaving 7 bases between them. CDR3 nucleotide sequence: TGTGCCAGCAGTCTTTATGAGACCCAGTACTTC. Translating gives CASSLYETQYF. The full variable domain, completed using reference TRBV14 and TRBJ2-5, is EAGVTQFPSHSVIEKGQTVTLRCDPISGHDNLYWYRRVMGKEIKFLLHFVKESKQDESGMPNNRFLAERTGGTYSTLKVQPAELEDSGVYFCASSLYETQYFGPGTRLLVL.

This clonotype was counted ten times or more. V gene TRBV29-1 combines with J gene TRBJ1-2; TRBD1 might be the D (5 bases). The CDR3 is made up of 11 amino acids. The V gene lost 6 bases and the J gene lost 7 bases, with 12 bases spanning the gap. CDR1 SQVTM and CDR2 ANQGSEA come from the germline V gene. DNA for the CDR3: TGCAGCGTATCGGGGCTTTCTGGCTACACCTTC. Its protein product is CSVSGLSGYTF.

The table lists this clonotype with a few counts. The CDR3 spells CSVESDRSGRDEQYF. In nucleotides, the CDR3 is TGCAGCGTTGAATCCGACAGGTCAGGGAGGGACGAGCAGTACTTC. This sequence joins TRBV29-1 and TRBJ2-7; D possibly corresponds to TRBD2 (7 bases). CDR1 and CDR2 (germline): SQVTM, ANQGSEA. The V end was cut by 2 bases, the J end by 5 bases, with 19 bases between. There are 15 residues in the CDR3.

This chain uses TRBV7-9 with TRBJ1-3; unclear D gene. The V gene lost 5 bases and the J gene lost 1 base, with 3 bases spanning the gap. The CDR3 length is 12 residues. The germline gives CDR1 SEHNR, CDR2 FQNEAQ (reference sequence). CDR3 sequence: CASSVSGNTIYF. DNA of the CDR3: TGTGCCAGCAGCGTTTCTGGAAACACCATATATTTT.

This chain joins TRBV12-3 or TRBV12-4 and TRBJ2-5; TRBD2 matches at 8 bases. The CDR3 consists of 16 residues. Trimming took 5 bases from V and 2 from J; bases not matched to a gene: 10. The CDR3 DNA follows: TGTGCCAGCAGTGTTAATGCGGGAGGTCGACAAGAGACCCAGTACTTC. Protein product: CASSVNAGGRQETQYF.

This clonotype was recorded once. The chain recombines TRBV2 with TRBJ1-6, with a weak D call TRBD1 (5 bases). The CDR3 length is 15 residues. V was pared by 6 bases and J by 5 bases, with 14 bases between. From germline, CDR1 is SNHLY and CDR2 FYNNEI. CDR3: CASRLRQTNNSPLHF. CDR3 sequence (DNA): TGTGCCAGCAGACTCCGACAGACTAATAATTCACCCCTCCACTTT.

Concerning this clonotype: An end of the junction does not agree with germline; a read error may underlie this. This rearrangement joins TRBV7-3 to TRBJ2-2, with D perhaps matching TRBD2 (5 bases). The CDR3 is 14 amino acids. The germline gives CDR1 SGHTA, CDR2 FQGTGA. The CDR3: CASSLVENTGELVF. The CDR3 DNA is TGTGCCAGCAGCTTAGTAGAGAACACCGGGGAGCTGGTTTTT.